Listed below are T cell receptor beta chains from one sample, sequenced in a study of OX40 agonist ivuxolimab in advanced cancers. TCRdb's copy holds only in-frame clones and misses some; the assay was immunoSEQ multiplex PCR. The sample includes about 65,000 clones, roughly 84% of them seen just once. This sample comprised CD4+ or CD8+ T cells sorted from blood, obtained in a trial of the OX40 agonist ivuxolimab. The receptors derive from an adult with an advanced solid tumor such as melanoma, head and neck, liver or kidney cancer. The CDR3 runs from the conserved cysteine through the conserved F or W. The D gene is left open where the match is weak. Clone size is given for some rows only: seen once, a few or many times, or a class if the clone is expanded.

clone_size: few; j_call: TRBJ1-6; v_call: TRBV2; d_call: NA; cdr3_aa: CASSVLQQDSPLHF; cdr3_nt: TGTGCCAGCAGTGTACTACAGCAGGATTCACCCCTCCACTTT
clone_size: once; j_call: TRBJ2-1; v_call: TRBV9; d_call: TRBD1; cdr3_aa: CASSPRDRGGYEQFF; cdr3_nt: TGTGCCAGCAGCCCCCGGGACAGGGGTGGGTATGAGCAGTTCTTC
clone_size: few; j_call: TRBJ1-2; v_call: TRBV4-1; d_call: NA; cdr3_aa: CASSQVSRANYGYTF; cdr3_nt: TGCGCCAGCAGCCAAGTTTCCCGAGCTAACTATGGCTACACCTTC
clone_size: NA; j_call: TRBJ1-2; v_call: TRBV5-6; d_call: TRBD1; cdr3_aa: CASSRGTGNGYTF; cdr3_nt: TGTGCCAGCAGCCGAGGGACAGGGAATGGCTACACCTTC
clone_size: NA; j_call: TRBJ2-7; v_call: TRBV4-1; d_call: TRBD1; cdr3_aa: CASSQIGGQAYEQYF; cdr3_nt: TGCGCCAGCAGCCAAATCGGTGGACAGGCCTACGAGCAGTACTTC
clone_size: NA; j_call: TRBJ2-3; v_call: TRBV5-1; d_call: TRBD1; cdr3_aa: CASSPGQGATDTQYF; cdr3_nt: TGCGCCAGCAGCCCGGGACAGGGGGCCACAGATACGCAGTATTTT
clone_size: NA; j_call: TRBJ1-3; v_call: TRBV6-1; d_call: NA; cdr3_aa: CASSWEGNTIYF; cdr3_nt: TGTGCCAGCAGTTGGGAGGGCAACACCATATATTTT
clone_size: NA; j_call: TRBJ1-1; v_call: TRBV30; d_call: NA; cdr3_aa: CAWNPGGQGTEAFF; cdr3_nt: TGTGCCTGGAATCCCGGTGGACAAGGCACTGAAGCTTTCTTT
clone_size: NA; j_call: TRBJ2-1; v_call: TRBV5-4; d_call: TRBD2; cdr3_aa: CASSAVGGGYNEQFF; cdr3_nt: TGTGCCAGCAGCGCGGTCGGGGGGGGATACAATGAGCAGTTCTTC
clone_size: once; j_call: TRBJ2-3; v_call: TRBV9; d_call: NA; cdr3_aa: CASGGPFRADTQYF; cdr3_nt: TGTGCCAGCGGGGGGCCCTTTCGAGCAGATACGCAGTATTTT
clone_size: NA; j_call: TRBJ1-1; v_call: TRBV19; d_call: NA; cdr3_aa: CASYATRVNTEAFF; cdr3_nt: TGTGCCAGTTATGCAACGAGGGTGAACACTGAAGCTTTCTTT
clone_size: NA; j_call: TRBJ2-2; v_call: TRBV6-6; d_call: NA; cdr3_aa: CASSYLHRATGELFF; cdr3_nt: TGTGCCAGCAGTTACTTGCACAGGGCCACCGGGGAGCTGTTTTTT
clone_size: NA; j_call: TRBJ2-7; v_call: TRBV6-1; d_call: NA; cdr3_aa: CASRQIRDNEQYF; cdr3_nt: TGTGCCAGCAGACAGATTCGAGATAACGAGCAGTACTTC
clone_size: NA; j_call: TRBJ1-1; v_call: TRBV7-8; d_call: NA; cdr3_aa: CASSFRGGAVEAFF; cdr3_nt: TGTGCCAGCAGCTTCAGGGGTGGGGCTGTTGAAGCTTTCTTT
clone_size: few; j_call: TRBJ2-6; v_call: TRBV7-9; d_call: NA; cdr3_aa: CASSLSRGSGANVLTF; cdr3_nt: TGTGCCAGCAGCTTAAGCCGGGGCTCTGGGGCCAACGTCCTGACTTTC
clone_size: once; j_call: TRBJ1-1; v_call: TRBV5-1; d_call: NA; cdr3_aa: CASSLTDREAFF; cdr3_nt: TGCGCCAGCAGCTTGACCGACAGGGAAGCTTTCTTT
clone_size: NA; j_call: TRBJ2-1; v_call: TRBV6-4; d_call: TRBD2; cdr3_aa: CASRPSGGAGNEQFF; cdr3_nt: TGTGCCAGCAGACCTAGCGGGGGGGCCGGGAATGAGCAGTTCTTC
clone_size: NA; j_call: TRBJ2-1; v_call: TRBV7-3; d_call: NA; cdr3_aa: CASSLGGSRLHDEQFF; cdr3_nt: TGTGCCAGCAGCTTAGGGGGAAGCCGTTTACACGATGAGCAGTTCTTC
clone_size: few; j_call: TRBJ1-2; v_call: TRBV15; d_call: TRBD1; cdr3_aa: CATSRGTDYGYTF; cdr3_nt: TGTGCCACCAGCAGGGGGACAGACTATGGCTACACCTTC
clone_size: NA; j_call: TRBJ1-1; v_call: TRBV6-5; d_call: TRBD1; cdr3_aa: CASSSEGARSTEAFF; cdr3_nt: TGTGCCAGCAGTTCCGAGGGGGCGCGCAGCACTGAAGCTTTCTTT
clone_size: NA; j_call: TRBJ1-4; v_call: TRBV6-5; d_call: NA; cdr3_aa: CASSYGTKNEKLFF; cdr3_nt: TGTGCCAGCAGTTACGGGACGAAGAATGAAAAACTGTTTTTT
clone_size: once; j_call: TRBJ2-7; v_call: TRBV5-1; d_call: NA; cdr3_aa: CASSLDGSSYEQYF; cdr3_nt: TGCGCCAGCAGCTTGGACGGCAGCTCCTACGAGCAGTACTTC
clone_size: NA; j_call: TRBJ2-1; v_call: TRBV4-3; d_call: NA; cdr3_aa: CASSQVRSSYNEQFF; cdr3_nt: TGCGCCAGCAGCCAAGTCCGCAGCTCCTACAATGAGCAGTTCTTC
clone_size: NA; j_call: TRBJ2-7; v_call: TRBV10-3; d_call: TRBD1; cdr3_aa: CAISESNVFASGTELYEQYF; cdr3_nt: TGTGCCATCAGTGAGTCAAACGTCTTTGCCTCCGGGACAGAGCTCTACGAGCAGTACTTC
clone_size: NA; j_call: TRBJ2-6; v_call: TRBV4-1; d_call: NA; cdr3_aa: CASSQGAVGDSGANVLTF; cdr3_nt: TGCGCCAGCAGCCAAGGCGCGGTGGGGGACTCTGGGGCCAACGTCCTGACTTTC
clone_size: NA; j_call: TRBJ1-2; v_call: TRBV6-5; d_call: NA; cdr3_aa: CASSYSITGYGYTF; cdr3_nt: TGTGCCAGCAGTTACTCGATAACAGGCTATGGCTACACCTTC
clone_size: NA; j_call: TRBJ1-5; v_call: TRBV6-1; d_call: TRBD1; cdr3_aa: CASSSGTGDNQPQHF; cdr3_nt: TGTGCCAGCAGTAGCGGGACAGGGGATAATCAGCCCCAGCATTTT
clone_size: NA; j_call: TRBJ2-7; v_call: TRBV13; d_call: TRBD1; cdr3_aa: CASSFDRGAEQYF; cdr3_nt: TGTGCCAGCAGCTTTGACAGGGGAGCCGAGCAGTACTTC
clone_size: NA; j_call: TRBJ2-4; v_call: TRBV5-1; d_call: NA; cdr3_aa: CASSPPATPNIQYF; cdr3_nt: TGCGCCAGCAGCCCGCCGGCGACGCCCAACATTCAGTACTTC
clone_size: NA; j_call: TRBJ1-6; v_call: TRBV6-6; d_call: TRBD1; cdr3_aa: CASSTRGRYDSPLHF; cdr3_nt: TGTGCCAGCAGTACCAGGGGGCGTTATGATTCACCCCTCCACTTT
clone_size: NA; j_call: TRBJ1-2; v_call: TRBV5-8; d_call: TRBD1; cdr3_aa: CASSTRDRDFYGYTF; cdr3_nt: TGTGCCAGCAGCACCCGGGACAGGGATTTCTATGGCTACACCTTC
clone_size: NA; j_call: TRBJ2-1; v_call: TRBV5-4; d_call: TRBD2; cdr3_aa: CASSFTSGGRSSYNEQFF; cdr3_nt: TGTGCCAGCAGCTTTACTAGCGGGGGACGAAGCTCCTACAATGAGCAGTTCTTC
clone_size: NA; j_call: TRBJ2-5; v_call: TRBV5-1; d_call: NA; cdr3_aa: CASSSSGQRPLEKTQYF; cdr3_nt: TGCGCCAGCAGCTCCAGCGGGCAAAGGCCACTGGAGAAGACCCAGTACTTC
clone_size: NA; j_call: TRBJ2-3; v_call: TRBV11-2; d_call: TRBD2; cdr3_aa: CASRLAGRTSTDTQYF; cdr3_nt: TGTGCCAGCAGACTAGCGGGGCGCACTAGCACAGATACGCAGTATTTT
clone_size: NA; j_call: TRBJ1-2; v_call: TRBV5-1; d_call: NA; cdr3_aa: CASSADSYYGYTF; cdr3_nt: TGCGCCAGCAGCGCCGACAGCTACTATGGCTACACCTTC
clone_size: NA; j_call: TRBJ2-5; v_call: TRBV5-8; d_call: NA; cdr3_aa: CASSLGATSTGFQETQYF; cdr3_nt: TGTGCCAGCAGCCTAGGGGCCACCTCAACGGGATTCCAAGAGACCCAGTACTTC
clone_size: NA; j_call: TRBJ1-3; v_call: TRBV19; d_call: NA; cdr3_aa: CASTNRPTGNTIYF; cdr3_nt: TGTGCCAGTACCAACCGCCCCACTGGAAACACCATATATTTT
clone_size: once; j_call: TRBJ2-3; v_call: TRBV10-3; d_call: NA; cdr3_aa: CAISESGTASTDTQYF; cdr3_nt: TGTGCCATCAGTGAGTCCGGGACGGCTAGCACAGATACGCAGTATTTT
clone_size: NA; j_call: TRBJ1-2; v_call: TRBV2; d_call: NA; cdr3_aa: CASTFPGTPPDTF; cdr3_nt: TGTGCCAGCACCTTCCCCGGGACACCTCCTGATACCTTC
clone_size: NA; j_call: TRBJ2-7; v_call: TRBV18; d_call: NA; cdr3_aa: CASSPPGQRDEQYF; cdr3_nt: TGTGCCAGCTCACCTCCGGGACAGCGGGACGAGCAGTACTTC
clone_size: NA; j_call: TRBJ1-5; v_call: TRBV4-1; d_call: NA; cdr3_aa: CASSQVDDSNQPQHF; cdr3_nt: TGCGCCAGCAGCCAAGTTGACGACAGCAATCAGCCCCAGCATTTT
clone_size: NA; j_call: TRBJ1-2; v_call: TRBV5-1; d_call: TRBD1; cdr3_aa: CASSIRTGQGVNGYTF; cdr3_nt: TGCGCCAGCAGCATCCGGACAGGACAGGGGGTTAATGGCTACACCTTC
clone_size: NA; j_call: TRBJ1-4; v_call: TRBV11-1; d_call: NA; cdr3_aa: CASSGDREKLFF; cdr3_nt: TGTGCCAGCAGCGGGGATCGAGAAAAACTGTTTTTT
clone_size: NA; j_call: TRBJ2-5; v_call: TRBV19; d_call: NA; cdr3_aa: CASRGGGETQYF; cdr3_nt: TGTGCCAGTAGGGGGGGCGGAGAGACCCAGTACTTC
clone_size: NA; j_call: TRBJ2-3; v_call: TRBV7-6; d_call: NA; cdr3_aa: CASSLGADTQYF; cdr3_nt: TGTGCCAGCAGCTTAGGGGCAGATACGCAGTATTTT
clone_size: NA; j_call: TRBJ2-1; v_call: TRBV6-6; d_call: NA; cdr3_aa: CASKAGANEQFF; cdr3_nt: TGTGCCAGCAAGGCAGGGGCAAATGAGCAGTTCTTC